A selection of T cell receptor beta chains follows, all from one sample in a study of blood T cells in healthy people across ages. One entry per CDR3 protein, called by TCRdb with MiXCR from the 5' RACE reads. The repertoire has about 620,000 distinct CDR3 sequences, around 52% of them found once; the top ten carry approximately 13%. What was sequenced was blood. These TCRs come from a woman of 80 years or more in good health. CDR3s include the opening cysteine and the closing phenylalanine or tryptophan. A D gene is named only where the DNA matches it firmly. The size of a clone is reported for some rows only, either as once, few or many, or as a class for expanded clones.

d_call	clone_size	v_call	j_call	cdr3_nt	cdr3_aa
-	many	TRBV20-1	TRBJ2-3	TGCAGTGCTCGGCCCCAGGGCCGATACGCAGATACGCAGTATTTT	CSARPQGRYADTQYF
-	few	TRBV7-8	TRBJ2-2	TGTGCCAGCAGCTTCGGGACCCCAAGGGGGGAGCTGTTTTTT	CASSFGTPRGELFF
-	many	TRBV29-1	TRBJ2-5	TGCAGCGTCCGGGCCCTACAAGAGACCCAGTACTTC	CSVRALQETQYF
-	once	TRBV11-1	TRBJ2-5	TGTGCCAGCAGGGATCGGGACGGACAAGAGACCCAGTACTTC	CASRDRDGQETQYF
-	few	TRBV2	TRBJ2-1	TGTGCCAGCGCCCATATGGGGGGAAATGAGCAGTTCTTC	CASAHMGGNEQFF
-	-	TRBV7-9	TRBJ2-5	TGTGCCAGCAGCTTAGGCTGGGGACCCCAAGAGACCCAGTACTTC	CASSLGWGPQETQYF
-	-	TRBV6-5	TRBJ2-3	TGTGCCAGCGAAAAGGGCGGCACAGATACGCAGTATTTT	CASEKGGTDTQYF
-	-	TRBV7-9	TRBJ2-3	TGTGCCAGCAGCTTCCCTCGTATTGGCACAGATACGCAGTATTTT	CASSFPRIGTDTQYF
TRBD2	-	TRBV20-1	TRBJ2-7	TGCAGTGCTAGAGAAGGTAGCGGGTACCAGGAGCAGTACTTC	CSAREGSGYQEQYF
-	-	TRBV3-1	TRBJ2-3	TGTGCCAGCAGCCCCGGGGTGTTACTCTCAGATACGCAGTATTTT	CASSPGVLLSDTQYF
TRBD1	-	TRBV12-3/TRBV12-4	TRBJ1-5	TGTGCCAGCAGTTCCCGGGGACAGGGATCCGGTCAGCCCCAGCATTTT	CASSSRGQGSGQPQHF
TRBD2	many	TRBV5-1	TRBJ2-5	TGCGCCAGCAGCCTAGGGACTAGCGAAGAGACCCAGTACTTC	CASSLGTSEETQYF
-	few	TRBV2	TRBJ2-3	TGTGCCAGCAGCGAACCGGGGTTCACAGATACGCAGTATTTT	CASSEPGFTDTQYF
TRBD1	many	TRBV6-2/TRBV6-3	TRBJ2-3	TGTGCCAGCAGTTACTTCCAGGGGGCAGTCGGAGATACGCAGTATTTT	CASSYFQGAVGDTQYF
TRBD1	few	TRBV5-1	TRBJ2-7	TGCGCCAGCAGCCTTAAGACAGGGGGAGAGAGAATGGCCTACGAGCAGTACTTC	CASSLKTGGERMAYEQYF
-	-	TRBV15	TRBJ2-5	TGTGCCACCAGCAGAGATAAGTACCAAGAGACCCAGTACTTC	CATSRDKYQETQYF
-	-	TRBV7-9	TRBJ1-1	TGTGCCAGCAGCCCGCATGGGGCGCCGGACACTGAAGCTTTCTTT	CASSPHGAPDTEAFF
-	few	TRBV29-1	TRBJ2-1	TGCAGCGTTGACGGAACCTACAATGAGCAGTTCTTC	CSVDGTYNEQFF
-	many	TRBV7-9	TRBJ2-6	TGTGCCAGCAGCTTCCAGGCCTCTGGGGCCAACGTCCTGACTTTC	CASSFQASGANVLTF
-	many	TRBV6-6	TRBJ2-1	TGTGCCAGCAGTGACCTACAGGGTTATGAGCAGTTCTTC	CASSDLQGYEQFF
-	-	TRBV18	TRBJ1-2	TGTGCCAGCTCACCACGGGACGGGGGCTTCGTCTATGGCTACACCTTC	CASSPRDGGFVYGYTF
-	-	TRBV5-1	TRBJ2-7	TGCGCCAGCAGCTTCCCGGGTAGTTCCTACGAGCAGTACTTC	CASSFPGSSYEQYF
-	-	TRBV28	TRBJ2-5	TGTGCCAGCAGTCAGGACAAGGCGAGGGAGACCCAGTACTTC	CASSQDKARETQYF
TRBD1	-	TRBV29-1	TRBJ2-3	TGCAGCGGTACTCTGGGACAGGGTGGAGATACGCAGTATTTT	CSGTLGQGGDTQYF
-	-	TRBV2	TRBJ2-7	TGTGCCAGCAGCCTCAGGGACCTGTGGGACTACGAGCAGTACTTC	CASSLRDLWDYEQYF
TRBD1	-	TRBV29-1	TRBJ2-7	TGCAGCTGCTCGACCGGGACAGGATCCTACGAGCAGTACTTC	CSCSTGTGSYEQYF
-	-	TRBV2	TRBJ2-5	TGTGCCAGCAGCCAGGTTTTATACAATGAGCAGTACTTC	CASSQVLYNEQYF
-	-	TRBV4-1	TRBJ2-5	TGCGCCAGCAGCCACGGGGGTACCGCGCCTATCCAAGAGACCCAGTACTTC	CASSHGGTAPIQETQYF
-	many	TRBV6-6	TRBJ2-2	TGTGCCAGCAGCCCCGGGACAGGGGAGCTGTTTTTT	CASSPGTGELFF
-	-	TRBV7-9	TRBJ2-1	TGTGCCAGCAGCTCAGAGTTCCATGAGCAGTTCTTC	CASSSEFHEQFF
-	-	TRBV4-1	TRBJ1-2	TGCGCCAGCAGCCAAGCCCCGGGACGGACTAACTATGGCTGCACCTTC	CASSQAPGRTNYGCTF
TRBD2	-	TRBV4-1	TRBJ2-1	TGCGCCAGCAGCCCGAGGACTAGCGGCCTAAACTCCTACAATGAGCAGTTCTTC	CASSPRTSGLNSYNEQFF
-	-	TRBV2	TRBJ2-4	TGTGCCAGCAGTGAAGGCTTAAACATTCAGTACTTC	CASSEGLNIQYF
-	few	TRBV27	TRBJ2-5	TGTGCCAGCGGCCACCAGGAGACCCAGTACTTC	CASGHQETQYF
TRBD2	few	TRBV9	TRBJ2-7	TGTGCCAGCGGTAGCGGGAGCCCCGAGCAGTACTTC	CASGSGSPEQYF
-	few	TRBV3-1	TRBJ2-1	TGTGCCAGCAGCCAACTCTTCAATGAGCAGTTCTTC	CASSQLFNEQFF
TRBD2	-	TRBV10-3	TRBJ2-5	TGTGCCATCAGTGTAGCCGGGACTAGCGGGTCACAAGAGACCCAGTACTTC	CAISVAGTSGSQETQYF
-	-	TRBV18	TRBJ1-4	TGTGCCAGCTCACCAGCGGGGGCGTTCGAAAAACTGTTTTTT	CASSPAGAFEKLFF
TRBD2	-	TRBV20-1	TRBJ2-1	TGCAGTGCTAGAGTAACTAGCGGGGGTCGTTACAATGAGCAGTTCTTC	CSARVTSGGRYNEQFF
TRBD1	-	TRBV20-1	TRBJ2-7	TGCAGTGCTAATAGACAGGGGCCAGCCTACAAGCAGTACTTC	CSANRQGPAYKQYF
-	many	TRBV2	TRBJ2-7	TGTGCCAGCACCTTAGGCTACGAGCAGTACTTC	CASTLGYEQYF
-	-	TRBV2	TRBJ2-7	TGTGCCAGCAGATGGCTCGAGCAGTACTTC	CASRWLEQYF
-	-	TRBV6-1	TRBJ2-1	TGTGCCAGCACCTGGACAGTTTACAATGAGCAGTTCTTC	CASTWTVYNEQFF
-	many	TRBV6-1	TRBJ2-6	TGTGCCAGCAGACCGTCGACAGGAAACTCTGGGGCCAACGTCCTGACTTTC	CASRPSTGNSGANVLTF